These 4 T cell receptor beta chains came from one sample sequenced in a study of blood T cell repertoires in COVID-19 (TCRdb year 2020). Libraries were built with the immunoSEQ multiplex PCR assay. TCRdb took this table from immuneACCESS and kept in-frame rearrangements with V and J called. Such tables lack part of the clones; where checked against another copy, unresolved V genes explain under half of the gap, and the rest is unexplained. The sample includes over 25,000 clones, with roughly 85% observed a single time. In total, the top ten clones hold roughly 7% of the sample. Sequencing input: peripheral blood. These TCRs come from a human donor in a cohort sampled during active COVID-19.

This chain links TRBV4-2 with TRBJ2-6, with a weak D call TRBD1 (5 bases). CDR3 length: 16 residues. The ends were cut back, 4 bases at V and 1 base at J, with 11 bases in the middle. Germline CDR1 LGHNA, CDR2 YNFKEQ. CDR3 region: CASSPSGNSGANVLTF. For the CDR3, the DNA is TGTGCCAGCAGCCCGTCAGGGAATTCTGGGGCCAACGTCCTGACTTTC.

The CDR3 DNA is TGTGCCAGCAGCTTAGCCGGTCCCTACAATGAGCAGTTCTTC. This codes for CASSLAGPYNEQFF. This chain connects TRBV7-2 to TRBJ2-1; D uncertain. This CDR3 has 14 residues. Between the trimmed V and J ends, which lost 0 bases and 2 bases, there was a span of 5 bases. Germline CDR1 reads SGHTA; CDR2 reads FQGNSA.

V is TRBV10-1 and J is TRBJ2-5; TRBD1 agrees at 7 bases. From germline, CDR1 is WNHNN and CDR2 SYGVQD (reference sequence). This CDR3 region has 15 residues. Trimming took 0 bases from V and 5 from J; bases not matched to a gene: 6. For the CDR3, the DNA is TGCGCCAGCAGTGAGTCTATAGGGGGCACGGAGACCCAGTACTTC. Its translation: CASSESIGGTETQYF.

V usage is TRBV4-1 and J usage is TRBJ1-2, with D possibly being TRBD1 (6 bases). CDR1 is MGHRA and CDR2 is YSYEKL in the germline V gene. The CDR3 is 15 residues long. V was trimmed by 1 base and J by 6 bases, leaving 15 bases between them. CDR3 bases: TGCGCCAGCAGCCAAGTTGGGACAAACGTTGATGGCTACACCTTC. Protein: CASSQVGTNVDGYTF.